The 2 T cell receptor beta chains below all came from one sample that was sequenced in a study of blood T cell repertoires in COVID-19. The repertoire was sequenced with immunoSEQ multiplex PCR; TCRdb's copy has only in-frame clones and lacks some. Here the sample spans roughly 330,000 clones, about 89% being singletons. The sample was PBMCs or T cells enriched from blood (not recorded which). Receptor source: a woman aged 25-40 years who had recovered from COVID-19.

The chain couples TRBV5-1 to TRBJ1-2, with TRBD1 as a possible D gene (6 bases). V was shortened by 3 bases and J by 4 bases, with 10 bases between the two germline ends. Germline CDR1 is SGHRS and CDR2 is YFSETQ. This CDR3 region has 13 residues. In DNA form, the CDR3 reads TGCGCCAGCAGCTCCACAGGGACCTATGGCTACACCTTC. Its translation is CASSSTGTYGYTF.

The rearrangement joins TRBV7-9 to TRBJ1-1; perhaps TRBD1 as D (6 bases). V lost 6 bases and J lost 0, with 17 bases in between. This CDR3 region has 16 residues. CDR1 SEHNR and CDR2 FQNEAQ come from the germline V gene (reference sequence). CDR3 sequence (DNA): TGTGCCAGCAGTCATGGAGGGGGGGAAGTGAACACTGAAGCTTTCTTT. Amino acids: CASSHGGGEVNTEAFF.